Each of the 16 T cell receptor beta chains below was sequenced from the same sample in a study of T cells in Graves' hyperthyroidism and ophthalmopathy. The TCR beta CDR3 regions underwent amplification using RNA transcripts as the source. With the HTBI primer set, the TCR CDR3 went through a first round of RT-PCR. Each CDR3 protein is one row after TCRdb ran MiXCR on the multiplex PCR reads. The data show hundreds of thousands of distinct CDR3 sequences, approximately 14% seen once. What was sequenced was blood. The receptors originated from a woman aged 18-29 years with Graves' hyperthyroidism.

The table lists this clonotype with a few counts. This chain connects TRBV29-1 to TRBJ1-1; 10 bases line up with TRBD1. With V trimmed by 1 base and J by 3 bases, 2 bases remained unmatched. This CDR3 region has 14 residues. Looked up from germline, CDR1 is SQVTM and CDR2 is ANQGSEA. The CDR3 loop reads CSVEGDRGDTEAFF. The CDR3 DNA is TGCAGCGTTGAAGGGGACAGGGGTGACACTGAAGCTTTCTTT.

In this sample, this clonotype turned up many times. The rearrangement uses TRBV11-2 and TRBJ1-3; D ambiguous. The V gene lost 1 base and the J gene lost 0 bases, with 10 bases spanning the gap. The CDR3 consists of 16 residues. CDR1 and CDR2 (germline): SGHAT, FQNNGV. The CDR3 sequence is CASSLGSLFSGNTIYF. The CDR3, as DNA: TGTGCCAGCAGCTTAGGATCACTCTTCTCTGGAAACACCATATATTTT.

This clonotype was found a few times. V and J are TRBV9 and TRBJ2-1, with a tentative D call TRBD2 (6 bases). V gave up 4 bases and J gave up 5 bases, with 16 bases separating them. This CDR3 contains 15 residues. Germline CDR1 is SGDLS and CDR2 is YYNGEE. CDR3 sequence: CASSPGGLSDNEQFF. CDR3 sequence (DNA): TGTGCCAGCAGCCCAGGTGGACTATCCGACAATGAGCAGTTCTTC.

This clonotype appeared many times. The V call is TRBV24-1, the J call TRBJ1-5; possibly TRBD1 for D (6 bases). The germline V gene has CDR1 KGHDR and CDR2 SFDVKD. This CDR3 spans 16 amino acids. Trimming stripped 3 bases from V and 1 base from J, with 12 bases between. In DNA, the CDR3 is TGTGCCACCAGTGATCATCCACAGGGAAGCAATCAGCCCCAGCATTTT. This codes for CATSDHPQGSNQPQHF.

The chain uses TRBV9 and TRBJ2-7; 8 bases align to TRBD2. The CDR3 is 14 amino acids. Germline values: CDR1 SGDLS, CDR2 YYNGEE. The J segment lost 6 bases and the V segment lost 4 bases, leaving 9 bases of the junction unmatched. Written as DNA, the CDR3 is TGTGCCAGCAGCCCCCAACGGGAGGGGCTCGAGCAGTACTTC. It specifies CASSPQREGLEQYF.

In this sample, this clonotype turned up many times. V and J are TRBV12-3 or TRBV12-4 and TRBJ1-5; TRBD1 is a possible D gene (5 bases). The CDR3 extends over 14 amino acids. Trimming cost V 3 bases and J 6 bases, with 12 bases left between them. DNA for the CDR3: TGTGCCAGCAGTTTCGGCCGTCAGGGTCAGCCCCAGCATTTT. Protein product: CASSFGRQGQPQHF.

This clonotype appeared many times. The CDR3 DNA is TGCAGTGCTAGGGGTGCTGCCAACTACAATGAGCAGTTCTTC. Translation: CSARGAANYNEQFF. This chain uses TRBV20-1 with TRBJ2-1; no clear D. In germline, CDR1 is DFQATT, CDR2 SNEGSKA (reference sequence). Trimming took off 3 bases at V and 3 bases at J, with 12 bases between the two ends. The CDR3 runs 14 residues.

The chain is built from TRBV19 and TRBJ1-2, with D perhaps TRBD1 (5 bases). Looked up from germline, CDR1 is LNHDA and CDR2 is SQIVND (reference sequence). V was trimmed by 7 bases and J by 4 bases, leaving 16 bases between them. The CDR3 is 14 amino acids. The CDR3 here is CASTLPGRLYGYTF. The CDR3 bases are TGTGCCAGTACACTCCCAGGGCGGCTCTATGGCTACACCTTC. Combining the CDR3 with reference TRBV19 and TRBJ1-2 gives the whole variable domain DGGITQSPKYLFRKEGQNVTLSCEQNLNHDAMYWYRQDPGQGLRLIYYSQIVNDFQKGDIAEGYSVSREKKESFPLTVTSAQKNPTAFYLCASTLPGRLYGYTFGSGTRLTVV.

This clonotype was recorded a few times. The J gene is TRBJ2-3, the V gene TRBV28; D is unclear. V was trimmed by 10 bases and J by 14 bases, leaving 25 bases between them. Per germline, CDR1 MDHEN and CDR2 SYDVKM. CDR3 length: 13 residues. The CDR3 sequence is CATLEPIDRGWYF. The CDR3 DNA reads TGTGCCACCCTTGAACCTATCGATCGTGGGTGGTATTTT.

This clonotype has a count of ten or more. The chain employs TRBV18 and TRBJ2-7, with D perhaps matching TRBD1 or TRBD2 (5 bases each). The CDR3 contains 14 residues. Germline V gene lookup returns CDR1 KGHSH and CDR2 LQKENI. Trimming pared 4 bases from V and 4 bases from J, leaving 14 bases between. DNA for the CDR3: TGTGCCAGCTCACTCAGACAAGGGGAGTACGAGCAGTACTTC. Translated, it gives CASSLRQGEYEQYF.

The rearrangement links TRBV10-3 to TRBJ1-1; D possibly corresponds to TRBD1 (5 bases). This CDR3 has 15 amino acids. Germline V gene sequence: CDR1 ENHRY, CDR2 SYGVKD. Trimming removed 7 bases at V and 1 base at J, with 16 bases between. CDR3 nucleotide sequence: TGTGCCATCACCCGAATGGGACCGGGGAACACTGAAGCTTTCTTT. Amino acids: CAITRMGPGNTEAFF.

Many counts were recorded for this clonotype. The chain has TRBV30 and TRBJ2-1; D gene unclear. The germline V gene encodes CDR1 GTSNPN and CDR2 SVGIG (reference sequence). The CDR3 totals 13 residues. The ends were cut back, 5 bases at V and 1 base at J, with 9 bases in the middle. This chain's CDR3 is CAWADQSYNEQFF. The DNA of the CDR3 is TGTGCCTGGGCGGACCAATCCTACAATGAGCAGTTCTTC. Variable domain in full (rest from reference TRBV30 and TRBJ2-1): SQTIHQWPATLVQPVGSPLSLECTVEGTSNPNLYWYRQAAGRGLQLLFYSVGIGQISSEVPQNLSASRPQDRQFILSSKKLLLSDSGFYLCAWADQSYNEQFFGPGTRLTVL.

This clonotype was counted many times. The rearrangement uses TRBV7-8 and TRBJ1-1; D is ambiguous. V lost 3 bases and J lost 1, with 12 bases in between. Germline-derived CDR1 and CDR2 are SGHVS and FQNEAQ. The CDR3 contains 15 residues. This chain's CDR3 is CASSFLGGRNTEAFF. CDR3 DNA: TGTGCCAGCAGCTTCCTCGGCGGGAGGAACACTGAAGCTTTCTTT.

The chain couples TRBV6-1 to TRBJ1-5; D is unclear. Trimming stripped 1 base from V and 0 bases from J, with 7 bases between. The CDR3 is made up of 15 amino acids. Germline-derived CDR1 and CDR2 are MNHNS and SASEGT. The CDR3 DNA reads TGTGCCAGCAGTGAAGGGGTCATTAGCAATCAGCCCCAGCATTTT. This codes for CASSEGVISNQPQHF.

This clonotype was seen a handful of times. The chain employs TRBV29-1 and TRBJ2-3, with D unresolved. V was shortened by 3 bases and J by 0 bases, with 7 bases between the two germline ends. In germline, CDR1 is SQVTM, CDR2 ANQGSEA. The CDR3 has 13 residues. CDR3 sequence: CSVEYDSTDTQYF. The CDR3, as DNA: TGCAGCGTTGAGTACGACAGCACAGATACGCAGTATTTT.

At least ten counts were recorded for this clonotype. This sequence joins TRBV7-8 and TRBJ2-7, with D perhaps TRBD1 (6 bases). The germline V gene encodes CDR1 SGHVS and CDR2 FQNEAQ. This CDR3 region has 14 residues. V lost 3 bases and J 2 bases, leaving 11 bases between the germline ends. CDR3 coding DNA: TGTGCCAGCAGCTTTTACGGACAGACCTACGAGCAGTACTTC. Translating it yields CASSFYGQTYEQYF.